This TCR beta chain derives from a study of shared clonotypes between healthy human individuals. Study-level results: Only blood was sampled, and tissue TCR repertoires likely differ from blood ones.

Concerning this clone: The antigen remains unidentified.

At a deep level, the assay was run. Sequenced by immunoSEQ multiplex PCR; TCRdb stores in-frame clones only, minus some. The data contain about 2.2 million clones, roughly 95% of them seen just once; the ten biggest clones take up around 1.7%. CD45RO-negative, CCR7-selected cells formed the naive CD8 fraction, which excluded terminally differentiated effector memory CD45RA+ cells. Each sample came from a Caucasian adult donor living in Nashville, Tennessee. Trimming cost V 6 bases and J 3 bases; bases outside gene matches: 8. This CDR3 contains 16 residues. The V gene's germline CDR1 is MNHEY and CDR2 SMNVEV (reference sequence).

The clonotype was recovered from a man aged 18-30 years in good health. Some clones in this sample may be carry-over from other donors' samples. This chain links TRBV27 with TRBJ2-4, with 10 bases that match TRBD1. The sequenced material came from naive CD8+ T cells from PBMCs. The CDR3 here is CASSQTGGLGKNIQYF. CDR3 nucleotides: TGTGCCAGCAGCCAGACAGGGGGCTTGGGCAAAAACATTCAGTACTTC.